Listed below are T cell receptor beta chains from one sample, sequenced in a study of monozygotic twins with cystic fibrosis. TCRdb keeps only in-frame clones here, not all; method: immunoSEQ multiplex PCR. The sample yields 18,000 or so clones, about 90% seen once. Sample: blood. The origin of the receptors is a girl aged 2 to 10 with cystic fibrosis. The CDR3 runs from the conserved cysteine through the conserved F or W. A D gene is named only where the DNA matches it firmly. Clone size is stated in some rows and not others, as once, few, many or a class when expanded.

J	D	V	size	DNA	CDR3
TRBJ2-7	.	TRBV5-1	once	TGCGCCAGCAGCTTCGGCGGAGCATCCTACGAGCAGTACTTC	CASSFGGASYEQYF
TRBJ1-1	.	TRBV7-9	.	TGTGCCAGCAGCTTAGGGAAGGAGAACACTGAAGCTTTCTTT	CASSLGKENTEAFF
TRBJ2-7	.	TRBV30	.	TGTGCCTGGAGTCTACCCCCTACCTACGAGCAGTACTTC	CAWSLPPTYEQYF
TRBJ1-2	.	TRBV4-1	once	TGCGCCAGCAGCCACTCTCTGGACAGAAACTATGGCTACACCTTC	CASSHSLDRNYGYTF
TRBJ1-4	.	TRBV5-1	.	TGCGCCAGCCAACAGACCGGGACGTACAATGAAAAACTGTTTTTT	CASQQTGTYNEKLFF
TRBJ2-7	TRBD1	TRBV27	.	TGTGCCAGCAGTTCCGGGACAGGGGGCTACGAGCAGTACTTC	CASSSGTGGYEQYF
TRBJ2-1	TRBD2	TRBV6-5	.	TGTGCCAGCAGTTCCCTAGCGGGGAAACTTGGGAATGAGCAGTTCTTC	CASSSLAGKLGNEQFF
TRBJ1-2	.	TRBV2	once	TGTGCCAGCAGAGGCCTCGGGGGGGCAGACTATGGCTACACCTTC	CASRGLGGADYGYTF
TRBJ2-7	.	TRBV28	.	TGTGCCAGCAGTTTTAGGTCAGGGTTCAACGAGCAGTACTTC	CASSFRSGFNEQYF
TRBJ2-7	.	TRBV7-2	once	TGTGCCAGCAGCTTACGGGACAATTACGAGCAGTACTTC	CASSLRDNYEQYF
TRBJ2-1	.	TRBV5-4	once	TGTGCCAGCAGCTTGGGAGGTGTCATACTGGGGGCGACAGCCAATGAGCAGTTCTTC	CASSLGGVILGATANEQFF
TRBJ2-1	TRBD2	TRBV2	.	TGTGCCAGCAGGGGACTAGCGGCGTCCTCCTACAATGAGCAGTTCTTC	CASRGLAASSYNEQFF
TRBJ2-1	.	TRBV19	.	TGTGCCAGTAGTATACTTTACAATGAGCAGTTCTTC	CASSILYNEQFF
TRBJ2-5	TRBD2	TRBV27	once	TGTGCCAGCAGTTTTCGGTTAGCGGGGATCGGGACCCAGTACTTC	CASSFRLAGIGTQYF
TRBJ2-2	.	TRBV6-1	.	TGTGCCAGCAGCGGGACAAATACCGGGGAGCTGTTTTTT	CASSGTNTGELFF
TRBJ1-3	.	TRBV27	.	TGTGCCAGCAGCCTGGGCCCTTTTGGAAACACCATATATTTT	CASSLGPFGNTIYF
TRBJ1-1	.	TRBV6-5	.	TGTGCCAGCAGTTATGGGGGGTATACTGAAGCTTTCTTT	CASSYGGYTEAFF
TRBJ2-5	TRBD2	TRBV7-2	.	TGTGCCAGCAGCTTAGCGGTGACTAGCGGCCAAGAGACCCAGTACTTC	CASSLAVTSGQETQYF
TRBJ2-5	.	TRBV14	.	TGTGCCAGCAGCCAAGATCTACGAGAGACCCAGTACTTC	CASSQDLRETQYF
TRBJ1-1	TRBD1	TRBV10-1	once	TGCGCCAGCCCGAACAGGGGGAACATGAACACTGAAGCTTTCTTT	CASPNRGNMNTEAFF
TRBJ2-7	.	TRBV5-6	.	TGTGCCAGCAGCCTGAATTACGAGCAGTACTTC	CASSLNYEQYF
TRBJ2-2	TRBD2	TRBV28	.	TGTGCCAGCACCCTCGGGGGACTAGCGGGATCCACCGGGGAGCTGTTTTTT	CASTLGGLAGSTGELFF
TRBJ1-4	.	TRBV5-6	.	TGTGCCAGCAGCTTCGACGCAACTAATGAAAAACTGTTTTTT	CASSFDATNEKLFF
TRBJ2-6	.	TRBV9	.	TGTGCCAGCAGCGCCCAGGGGAGGGCCCCCAACAGGGCTGGGGCCAACGTCCTGACTTTC	CASSAQGRAPNRAGANVLTF
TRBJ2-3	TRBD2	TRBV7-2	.	TGTGCCAGCAGCTATGGGACTAGCGGGAATAACGATGCGCAGTATTTT	CASSYGTSGNNDAQYF
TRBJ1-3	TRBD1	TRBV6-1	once	TGTGCCAGCAGTGATCAGGGGGTGATCTCTGGAAACACCATATATTTT	CASSDQGVISGNTIYF
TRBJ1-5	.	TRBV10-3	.	TGTGCCATCAGTGAGGGAGATCAGCCCCAGCATTTT	CAISEGDQPQHF
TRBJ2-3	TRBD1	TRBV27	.	TGTGCCAGCAGAACGGGGACAGTCACAGATACGCAGTATTTT	CASRTGTVTDTQYF
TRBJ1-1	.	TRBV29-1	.	TGCAGCGTTGAAGTCTCAGTGAACACTGAAGCTTTCTTT	CSVEVSVNTEAFF
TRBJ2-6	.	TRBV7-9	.	TGTGCCAGCAGCTTAGCGGTTGGAGTCTCTGGGGCCAACGTCCTGACTTTC	CASSLAVGVSGANVLTF
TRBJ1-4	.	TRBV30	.	TGTGCCTGGAGTGTACGGGGCAGGGGCCTTTATCCCACTTATCAAACTGGCAATGAAAAACTGTTTTTT	CAWSVRGRGLYPTYQTGNEKLFF
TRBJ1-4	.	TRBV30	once	TGTGCCTGGAGTATGGTCACAGGGAATGAAAAACTGTTTTTT	CAWSMVTGNEKLFF
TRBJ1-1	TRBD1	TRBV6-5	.	TGTGCCAGCAGTACCCGGGACAGGGCGAACACTGAAGCTTTCTTT	CASSTRDRANTEAFF